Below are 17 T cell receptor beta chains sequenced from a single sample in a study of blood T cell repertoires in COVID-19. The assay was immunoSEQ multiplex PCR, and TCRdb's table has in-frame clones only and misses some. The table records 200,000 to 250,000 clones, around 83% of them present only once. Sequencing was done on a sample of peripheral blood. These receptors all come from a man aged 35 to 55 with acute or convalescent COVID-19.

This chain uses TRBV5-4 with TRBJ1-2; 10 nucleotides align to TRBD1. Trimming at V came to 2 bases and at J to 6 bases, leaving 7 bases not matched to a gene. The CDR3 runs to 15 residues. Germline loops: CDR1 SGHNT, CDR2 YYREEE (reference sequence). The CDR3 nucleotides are TGTGCCAGCAGCTTCGACAGGGGGCGAATTGATGGCTACACCTTC. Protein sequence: CASSFDRGRIDGYTF.

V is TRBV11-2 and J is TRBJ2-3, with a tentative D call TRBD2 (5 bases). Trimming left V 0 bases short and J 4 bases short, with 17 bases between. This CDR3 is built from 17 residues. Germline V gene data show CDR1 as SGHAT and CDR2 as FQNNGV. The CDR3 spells CASSLDYLTSIADTQYF. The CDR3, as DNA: TGTGCCAGCAGCTTAGACTACTTAACTAGTATAGCAGATACGCAGTATTTT. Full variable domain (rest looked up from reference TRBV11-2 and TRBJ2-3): EAGVAQSPRYKIIEKRQSVAFWCNPISGHATLYWYQQILGQGPKLLIQFQNNGVVDDSQLPKDRFSAERLKGVDSTLKIQPAKLEDSAVYLCASSLDYLTSIADTQYFGPGTRLTVL.

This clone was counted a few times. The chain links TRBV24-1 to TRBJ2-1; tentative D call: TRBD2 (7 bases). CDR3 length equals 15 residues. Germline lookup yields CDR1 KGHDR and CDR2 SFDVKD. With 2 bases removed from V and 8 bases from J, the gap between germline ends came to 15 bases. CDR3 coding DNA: TGTGCCACCAGTGATTCCGGAAGGGGGGGGGATGAGCAGTTCTTC. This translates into CATSDSGRGGDEQFF.

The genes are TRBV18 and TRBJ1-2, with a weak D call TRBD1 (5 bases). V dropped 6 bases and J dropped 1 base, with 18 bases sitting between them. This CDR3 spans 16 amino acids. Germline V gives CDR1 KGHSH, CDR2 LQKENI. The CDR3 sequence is CASSPPGKGDNYGYTF. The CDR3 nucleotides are TGTGCCAGCTCGCCTCCCGGTAAAGGGGATAACTATGGCTACACCTTC.

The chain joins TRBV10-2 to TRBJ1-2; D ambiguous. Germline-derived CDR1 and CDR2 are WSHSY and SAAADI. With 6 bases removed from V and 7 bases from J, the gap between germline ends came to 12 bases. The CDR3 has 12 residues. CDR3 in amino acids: CASSPAGVGYTF. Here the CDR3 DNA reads TGCGCCAGCAGCCCTGCGGGTGTTGGCTACACCTTC.

CDR3 coding DNA: TGTGCCAGCAGCTTCGGGAGAGCTAATGAAAAACTGTTTTTT. It encodes CASSFGRANEKLFF. This chain joins TRBV5-6 and TRBJ1-4; no clear D. Deletions cut 2 bases from V and 3 bases from J, with 8 bases between. Germline V lookup: CDR1 SGHDT, CDR2 YYEEEE. CDR3 size: 14 residues.

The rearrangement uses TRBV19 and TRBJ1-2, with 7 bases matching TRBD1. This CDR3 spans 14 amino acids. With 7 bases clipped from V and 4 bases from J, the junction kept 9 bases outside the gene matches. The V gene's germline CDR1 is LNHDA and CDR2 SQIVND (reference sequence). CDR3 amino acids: CASTSDRPPYGYTF. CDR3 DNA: TGTGCCAGTACCTCGGACAGGCCCCCCTATGGCTACACCTTC.

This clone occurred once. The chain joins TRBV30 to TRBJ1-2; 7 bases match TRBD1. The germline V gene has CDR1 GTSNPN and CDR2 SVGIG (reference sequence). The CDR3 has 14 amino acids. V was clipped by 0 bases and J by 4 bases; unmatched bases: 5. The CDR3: CAWSVNRGSYGYTF. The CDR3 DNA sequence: TGTGCCTGGAGTGTTAACAGGGGATCCTATGGCTACACCTTC.

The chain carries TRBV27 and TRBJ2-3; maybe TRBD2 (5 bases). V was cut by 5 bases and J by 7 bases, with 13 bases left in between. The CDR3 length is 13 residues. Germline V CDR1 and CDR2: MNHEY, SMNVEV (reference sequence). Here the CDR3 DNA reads TGTGCCAGCAGTCCCCGTTGGGAGAATACGCAGTATTTT. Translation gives CASSPRWENTQYF.

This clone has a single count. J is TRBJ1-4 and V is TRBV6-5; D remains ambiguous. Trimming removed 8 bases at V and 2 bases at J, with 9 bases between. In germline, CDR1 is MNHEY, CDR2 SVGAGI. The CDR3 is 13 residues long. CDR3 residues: CASLGVTNEKLFF. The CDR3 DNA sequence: TGTGCCAGCCTCGGGGTGACTAATGAAAAACTGTTTTTT.

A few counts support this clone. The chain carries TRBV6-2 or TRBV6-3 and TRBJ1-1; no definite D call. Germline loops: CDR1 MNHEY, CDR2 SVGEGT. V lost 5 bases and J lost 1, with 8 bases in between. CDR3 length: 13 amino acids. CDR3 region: CASSAGENTEAFF. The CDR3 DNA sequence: TGTGCCAGCAGTGCGGGTGAGAACACTGAAGCTTTCTTT.

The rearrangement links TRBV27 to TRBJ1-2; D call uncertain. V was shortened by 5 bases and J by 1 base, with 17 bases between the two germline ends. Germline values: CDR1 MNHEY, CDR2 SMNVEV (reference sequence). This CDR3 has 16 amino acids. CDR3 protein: CASSLGHGRGNYGYTF. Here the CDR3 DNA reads TGTGCCAGCAGTCTGGGTCACGGGAGAGGTAACTATGGCTACACCTTC.

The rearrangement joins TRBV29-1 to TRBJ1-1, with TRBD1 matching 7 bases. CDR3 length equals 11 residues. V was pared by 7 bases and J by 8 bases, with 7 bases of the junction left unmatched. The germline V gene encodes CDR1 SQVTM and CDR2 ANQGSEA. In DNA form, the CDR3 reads TGCAGCGGCCGACAGGGATTAGAAGCTTTCTTT. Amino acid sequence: CSGRQGLEAFF.

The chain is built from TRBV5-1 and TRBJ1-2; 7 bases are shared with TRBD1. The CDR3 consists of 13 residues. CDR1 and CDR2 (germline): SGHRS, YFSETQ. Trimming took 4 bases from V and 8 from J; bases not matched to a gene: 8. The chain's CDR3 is CASSQDRSEGYTF. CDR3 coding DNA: TGCGCCAGCAGCCAGGACAGGTCGGAGGGCTACACCTTC.

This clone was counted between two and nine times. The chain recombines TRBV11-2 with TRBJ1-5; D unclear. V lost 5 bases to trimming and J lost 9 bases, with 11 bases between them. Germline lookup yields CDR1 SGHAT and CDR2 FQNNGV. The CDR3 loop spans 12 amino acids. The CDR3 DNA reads TGTGCCAGCAGCCACCAAGAGGGGCCCCAGCATTTT. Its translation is CASSHQEGPQHF.

The CDR3 sequence is CASSVGSGIAGAETQYF. In nucleotides, the CDR3 is TGTGCCAGCAGTGTAGGGTCGGGTATAGCGGGGGCCGAGACCCAGTACTTC. The V and J genes are TRBV28 and TRBJ2-5; the match to TRBD2 covers 9 bases. V was pared by 5 bases and J by 5 bases, with 15 bases of the junction left unmatched. The V gene's germline CDR1 is MDHEN and CDR2 SYDVKM. This CDR3 has 17 residues.

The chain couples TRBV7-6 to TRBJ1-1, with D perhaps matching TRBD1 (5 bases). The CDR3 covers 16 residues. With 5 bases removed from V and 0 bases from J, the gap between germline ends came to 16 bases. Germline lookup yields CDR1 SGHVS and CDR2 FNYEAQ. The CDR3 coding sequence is TGTGCCAGCAGCCTAAACTCCGCGGGGGTGAACACTGAAGCTTTCTTT. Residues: CASSLNSAGVNTEAFF.